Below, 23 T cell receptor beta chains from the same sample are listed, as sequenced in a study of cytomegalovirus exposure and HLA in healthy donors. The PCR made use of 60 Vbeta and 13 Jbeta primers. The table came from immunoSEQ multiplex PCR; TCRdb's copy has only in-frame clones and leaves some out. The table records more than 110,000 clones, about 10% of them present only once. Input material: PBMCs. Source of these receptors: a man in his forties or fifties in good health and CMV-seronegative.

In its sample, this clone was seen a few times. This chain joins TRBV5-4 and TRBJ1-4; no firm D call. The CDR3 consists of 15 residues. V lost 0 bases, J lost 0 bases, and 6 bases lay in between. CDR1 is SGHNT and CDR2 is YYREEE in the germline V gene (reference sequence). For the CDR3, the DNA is TGTGCCAGCAGCTTGGGGGCAGCAACTAATGAAAAACTGTTTTTT. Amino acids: CASSLGAATNEKLFF.

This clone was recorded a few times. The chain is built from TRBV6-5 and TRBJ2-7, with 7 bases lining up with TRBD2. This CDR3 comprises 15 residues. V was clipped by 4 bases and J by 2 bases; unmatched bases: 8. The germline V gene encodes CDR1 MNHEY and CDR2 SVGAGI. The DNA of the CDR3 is TGTGCCAGCAGTTCCCTGGGGGGGGGAGCCTACGAGCAGTACTTC. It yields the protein CASSSLGGGAYEQYF.

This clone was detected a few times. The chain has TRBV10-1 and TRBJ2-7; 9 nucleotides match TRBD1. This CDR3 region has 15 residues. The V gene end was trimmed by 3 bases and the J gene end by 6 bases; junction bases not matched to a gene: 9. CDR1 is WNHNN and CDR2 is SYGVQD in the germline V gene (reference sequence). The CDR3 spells CASSDRNRGLGEQYF. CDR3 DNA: TGCGCCAGCAGTGACCGGAACAGGGGGCTGGGCGAGCAGTACTTC.

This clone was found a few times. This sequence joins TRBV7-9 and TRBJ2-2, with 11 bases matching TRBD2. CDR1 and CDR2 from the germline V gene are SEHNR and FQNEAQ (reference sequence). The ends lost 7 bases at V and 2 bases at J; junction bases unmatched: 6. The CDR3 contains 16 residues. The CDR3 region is CASTELAGVNTGELFF. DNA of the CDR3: TGTGCCAGCACCGAACTAGCGGGAGTTAACACCGGGGAGCTGTTTTTT.

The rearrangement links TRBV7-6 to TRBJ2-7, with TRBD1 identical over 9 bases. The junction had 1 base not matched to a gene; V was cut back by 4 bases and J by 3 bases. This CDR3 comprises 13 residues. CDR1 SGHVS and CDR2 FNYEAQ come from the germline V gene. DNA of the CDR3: TGTGCCAGCAGCTGGGGACAGGGCTACGAGCAGTACTTC. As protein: CASSWGQGYEQYF.

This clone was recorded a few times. The CDR3 sequence is CASSQFPAGGAGANVLTF. The CDR3, as DNA: TGTGCCAGCAGCCAATTCCCAGCGGGGGGTGCTGGGGCCAACGTCCTGACTTTC. The genes are TRBV7-3 and TRBJ2-6; 9 nucleotides align to TRBD2. The CDR3 is 18 residues long. With V trimmed by 5 bases and J by 2 bases, 10 bases remained unmatched. The germline CDR1 and CDR2 sequences are SGHTA and FQGTGA.

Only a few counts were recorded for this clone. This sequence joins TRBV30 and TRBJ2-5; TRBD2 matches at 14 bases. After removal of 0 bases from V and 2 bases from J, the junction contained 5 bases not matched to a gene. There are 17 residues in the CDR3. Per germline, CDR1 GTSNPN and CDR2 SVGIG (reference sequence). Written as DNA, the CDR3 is TGTGCCTGGAGTGTCCCGACTAGCGGGGGGGTACAAGAGACCCAGTACTTC. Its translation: CAWSVPTSGGVQETQYF.

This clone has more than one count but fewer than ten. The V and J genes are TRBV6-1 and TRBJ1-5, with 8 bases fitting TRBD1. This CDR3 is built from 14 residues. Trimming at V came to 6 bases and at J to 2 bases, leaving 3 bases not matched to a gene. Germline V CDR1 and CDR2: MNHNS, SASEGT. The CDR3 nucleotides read TGTGCCAGCAGAGCGGACAGGGGCAATCAGCCCCAGCATTTT. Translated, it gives CASRADRGNQPQHF.

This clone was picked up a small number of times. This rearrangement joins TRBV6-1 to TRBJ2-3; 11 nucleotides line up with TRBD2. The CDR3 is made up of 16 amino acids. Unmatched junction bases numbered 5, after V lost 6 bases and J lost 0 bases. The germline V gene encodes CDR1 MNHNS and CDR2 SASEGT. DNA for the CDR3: TGTGCCAGCAGAGAACTAGCGGGGGTAAGCACAGATACGCAGTATTTT. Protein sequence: CASRELAGVSTDTQYF.

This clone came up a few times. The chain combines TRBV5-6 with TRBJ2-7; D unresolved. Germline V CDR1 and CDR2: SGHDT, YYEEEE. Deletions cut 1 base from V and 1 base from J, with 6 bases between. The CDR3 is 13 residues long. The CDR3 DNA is TGTGCCAGCAGCTTGTGGAGTTCCTACGAGCAGTACTTC. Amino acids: CASSLWSSYEQYF.

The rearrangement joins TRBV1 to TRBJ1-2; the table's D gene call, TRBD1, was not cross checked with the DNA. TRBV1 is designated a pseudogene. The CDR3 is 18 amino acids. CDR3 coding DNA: TGCACCAGCAGCCAAGATACCCAGGGGCTCAAGGCCTGCCGTGGCTACACCTTC. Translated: CTSSQDTQGLKACRGYTF.

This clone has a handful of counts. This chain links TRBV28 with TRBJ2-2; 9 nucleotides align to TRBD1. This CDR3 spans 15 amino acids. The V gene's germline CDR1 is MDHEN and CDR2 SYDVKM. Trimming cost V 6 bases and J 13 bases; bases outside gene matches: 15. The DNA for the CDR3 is TGTGCCAGCAGACCTCCCCGGACAGGGGTAGTGTCGCTGTTTTTT. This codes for CASRPPRTGVVSLFF.

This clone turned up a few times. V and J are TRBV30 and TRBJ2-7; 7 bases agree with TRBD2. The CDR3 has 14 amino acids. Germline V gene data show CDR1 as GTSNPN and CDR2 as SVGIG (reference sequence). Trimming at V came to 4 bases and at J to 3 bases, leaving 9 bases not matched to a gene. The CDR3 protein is CAWTRAGVGYEQYF. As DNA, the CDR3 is TGTGCCTGGACCCGTGCGGGGGTAGGCTACGAGCAGTACTTC.

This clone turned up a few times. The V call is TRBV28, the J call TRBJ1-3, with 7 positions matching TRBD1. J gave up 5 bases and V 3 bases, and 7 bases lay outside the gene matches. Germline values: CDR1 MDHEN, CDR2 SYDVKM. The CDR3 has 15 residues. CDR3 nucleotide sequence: TGTGCCAGCAGTTTTGTAGGGGGCCGGAGAAACACCATATATTTT. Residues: CASSFVGGRRNTIYF. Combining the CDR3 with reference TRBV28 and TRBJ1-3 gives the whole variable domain DVKVTQSSRYLVKRTGEKVFLECVQDMDHENMFWYRQDPGLGLRLIYFSYDVKMKEKGDIPEGYSVSREKKERFSLILESASTNQTSMYLCASSFVGGRRNTIYFGEGSWLTVV.

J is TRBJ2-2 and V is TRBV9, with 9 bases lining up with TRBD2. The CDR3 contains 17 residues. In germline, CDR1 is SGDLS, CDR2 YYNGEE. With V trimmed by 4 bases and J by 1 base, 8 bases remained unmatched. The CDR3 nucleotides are TGTGCCAGCAGCCCCCGACCGACTAGCGGGAACACCGGGGAGCTGTTTTTT. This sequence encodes CASSPRPTSGNTGELFF. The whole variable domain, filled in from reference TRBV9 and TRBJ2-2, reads DSGVTQTPKHLITATGQRVTLRCSPRSGDLSVYWYQQSLDQGLQFLIQYYNGEERAKGNILERFSAQQFPDLHSELNLSSLELGDSALYFCASSPRPTSGNTGELFFGEGSRLTVL.

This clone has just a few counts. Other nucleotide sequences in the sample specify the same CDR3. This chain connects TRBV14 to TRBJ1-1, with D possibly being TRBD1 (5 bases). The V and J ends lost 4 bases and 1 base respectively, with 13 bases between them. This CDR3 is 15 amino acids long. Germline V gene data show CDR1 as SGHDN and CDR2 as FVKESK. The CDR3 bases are TGTGCCAGCAGCCCCCAAATTACAGGGAACACTGAAGCTTTCTTT. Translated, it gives CASSPQITGNTEAFF.

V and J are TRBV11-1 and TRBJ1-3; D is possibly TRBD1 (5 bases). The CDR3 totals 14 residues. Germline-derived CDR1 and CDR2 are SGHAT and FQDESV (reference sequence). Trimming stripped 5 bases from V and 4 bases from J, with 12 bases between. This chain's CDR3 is CASSTDSRGNTIYF. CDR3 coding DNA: TGTGCCAGCAGCACTGACAGTCGCGGAAACACCATATATTTT.

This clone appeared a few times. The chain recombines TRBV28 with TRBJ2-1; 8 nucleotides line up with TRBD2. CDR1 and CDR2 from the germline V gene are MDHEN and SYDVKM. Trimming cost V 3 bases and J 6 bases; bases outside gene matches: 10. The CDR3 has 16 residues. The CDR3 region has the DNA TGTGCCAGCAGTTTGGTAGCGCGGGAGGCTATCAATGAGCAGTTCTTC. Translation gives CASSLVAREAINEQFF.

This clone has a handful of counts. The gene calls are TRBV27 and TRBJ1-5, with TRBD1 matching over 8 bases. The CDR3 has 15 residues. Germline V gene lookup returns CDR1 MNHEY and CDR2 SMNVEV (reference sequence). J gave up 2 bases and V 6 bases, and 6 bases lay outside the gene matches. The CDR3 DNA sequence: TGTGCCAGCAGAATAGGACAGGGACGCAATCAGCCCCAGCATTTT. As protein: CASRIGQGRNQPQHF.

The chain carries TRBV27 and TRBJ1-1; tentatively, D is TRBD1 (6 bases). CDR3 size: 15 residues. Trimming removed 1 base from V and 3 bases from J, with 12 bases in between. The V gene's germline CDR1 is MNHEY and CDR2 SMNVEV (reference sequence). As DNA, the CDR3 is TGTGCCAGCAGTTTATGGGGGGGGCGGGACACTGAAGCTTTCTTT. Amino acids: CASSLWGGRDTEAFF.

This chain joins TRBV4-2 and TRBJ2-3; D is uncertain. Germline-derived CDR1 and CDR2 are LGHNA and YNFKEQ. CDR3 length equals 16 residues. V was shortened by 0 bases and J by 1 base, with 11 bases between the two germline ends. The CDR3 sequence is CASSQDQAGGTDTQYF. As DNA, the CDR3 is TGTGCCAGCAGCCAAGATCAAGCCGGTGGCACAGATACGCAGTATTTT.

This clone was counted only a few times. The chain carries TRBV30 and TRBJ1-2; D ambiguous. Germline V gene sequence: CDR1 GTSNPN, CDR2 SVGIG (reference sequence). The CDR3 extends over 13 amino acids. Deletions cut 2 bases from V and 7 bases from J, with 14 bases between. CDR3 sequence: CAWSTAGDAGYTF. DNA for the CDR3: TGTGCCTGGAGTACGGCGGGAGATGCTGGCTACACCTTC.

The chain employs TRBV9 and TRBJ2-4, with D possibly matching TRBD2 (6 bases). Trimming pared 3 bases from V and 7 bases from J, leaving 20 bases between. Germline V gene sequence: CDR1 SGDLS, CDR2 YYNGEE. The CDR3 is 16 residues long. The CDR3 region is CASSAHPGYAGNIQYF. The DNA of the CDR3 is TGTGCCAGCAGCGCCCATCCTGGTTATGCGGGGAACATTCAGTACTTC.